The TCR beta chain described here comes from a study of Graves' ophthalmopathy and Graves' hyperthyroidism. The wider study: No ophthalmopathy within 18 months of follow-up signified stable hyperthyroidism.

With 6 bases removed from V and 4 bases from J, the gap between germline ends came to 13 bases. Per the germline V gene, CDR1 is SGHTA and CDR2 is FQGTGA. The CDR3 contains 14 residues. Overall study results and limits: Its predictions of ophthalmopathy progression gave the model over 70% sensitivity and 72.22% specificity.

Amplification from RNA transcripts yielded the TCR beta CDR3 regions. The first round was an RT-PCR with HTBI primers, and the second round was a multiplex PCR. TCRdb ran MiXCR on the multiplex PCR reads and lists one entry per CDR3 protein. The table lists more than 1,000,000 distinct CDR3 sequences, about 38% of them singletons. The authors diagnosed from clinical symptoms, serum thyroxine, TRAb, thyroid ultrasound and orbital computed tomography. A word on this clonotype: Its target is not known.

The chain recombines TRBV7-3 with TRBJ1-5; maybe TRBD1 (6 bases). Sequencing was carried out using peripheral blood or thyroid tissue (not recorded which). The TCR originated in an adult man with Graves' hyperthyroidism. Here the CDR3 reads CASRDSGLNQPQHF. DNA for the CDR3: TGTGCCAGCAGGGACAGCGGCCTGAATCAGCCCCAGCATTTT.